This TCR beta chain appears in the sequencing data of a study of naive and memory T cell subsets. Study-level points and caveats: No ground truth validated the naive and memory repertoire findings. Naive repertoires, especially CD8, held a few larger clonotypes, possibly memory cells re-expressing CD45RA.

Two oligonucleotides, mixed equimolar, formed the beta constant-region primer covering TRBC1 and TRBC2. Nested alpha and beta constant-region primers with the SP2 primer drove four PCR rounds on ligated cDNA. An oligonucleotide with the SP2 primer and a 12-nucleotide UMI was ligated to the cDNA 3' end. TCRdb reanalysed the UMI-ligation and nested PCR reads using MiXCR and keeps one entry per CDR3 protein. The sample holds over 130,000 distinct CDR3 sequences; more than 15% are singletons and the top ten take roughly 0.63%. The CDR3 has 17 residues. Deletions cut 4 bases from V and 2 bases from J, with 21 bases between. CDR1 and CDR2 from the germline V gene are SGHVS and FNYEAQ. Separate alpha and beta amplification began at the second PCR step. Four subsets defined by CD45RA and CD27 were sorted after CD3, CD4, CD8 and live/dead staining. This clonotype has only a few counts. Its antigen is not identified.

The rearrangement uses TRBV7-6 and TRBJ2-7, with a possible D match to TRBD1 (5 bases). Material: naive CD8+ T cells from blood. This receptor was identified in a human donor in good health. The CDR3 DNA follows: TGTGCCAGCAGCTACTCTCGAGAAGGGGATAACCCCTACGAGCAGTACTTC. Encoded protein: CASSYSREGDNPYEQYF. The complete variable domain, with remaining parts taken from reference TRBV7-6 and TRBJ2-7, reads GAGVSQSPRYKVTKRGQDVALRCDPISGHVSLYWYRQALGQGPEFLTYFNYEAQQDKSGLPNDRFSAERPEGSISTLTIQRTEQRDSAMYRCASSYSREGDNPYEQYFGPGTRLTVT.